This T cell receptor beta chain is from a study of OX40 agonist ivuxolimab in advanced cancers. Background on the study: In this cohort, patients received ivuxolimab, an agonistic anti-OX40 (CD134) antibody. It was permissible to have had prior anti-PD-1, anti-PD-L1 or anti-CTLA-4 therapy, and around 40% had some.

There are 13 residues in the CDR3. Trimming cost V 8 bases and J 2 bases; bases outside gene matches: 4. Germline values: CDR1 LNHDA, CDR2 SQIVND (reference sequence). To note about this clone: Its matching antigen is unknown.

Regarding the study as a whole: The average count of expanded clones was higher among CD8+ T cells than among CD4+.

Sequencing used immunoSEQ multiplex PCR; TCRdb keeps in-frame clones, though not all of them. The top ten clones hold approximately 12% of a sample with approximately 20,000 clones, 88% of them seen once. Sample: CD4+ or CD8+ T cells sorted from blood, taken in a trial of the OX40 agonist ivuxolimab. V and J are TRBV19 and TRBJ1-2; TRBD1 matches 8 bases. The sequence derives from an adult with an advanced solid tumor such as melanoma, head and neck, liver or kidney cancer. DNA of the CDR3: TGTGCCAGTCAGGACAGGGCCAACTATGGCTACACCTTC. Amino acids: CASQDRANYGYTF.